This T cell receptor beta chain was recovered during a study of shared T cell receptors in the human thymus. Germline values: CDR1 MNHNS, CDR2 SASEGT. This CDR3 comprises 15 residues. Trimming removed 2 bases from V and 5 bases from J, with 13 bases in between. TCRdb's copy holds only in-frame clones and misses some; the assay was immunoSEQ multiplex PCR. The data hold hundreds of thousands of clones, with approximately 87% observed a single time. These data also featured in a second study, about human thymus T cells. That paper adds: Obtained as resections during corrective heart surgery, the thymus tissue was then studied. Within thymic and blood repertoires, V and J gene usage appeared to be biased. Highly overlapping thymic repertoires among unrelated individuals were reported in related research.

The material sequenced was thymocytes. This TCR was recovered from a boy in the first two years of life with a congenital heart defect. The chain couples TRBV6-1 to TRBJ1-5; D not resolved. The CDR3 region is CASSESVEPYQPQHF. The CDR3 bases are TGTGCCAGCAGTGAAAGCGTCGAACCTTATCAGCCCCAGCATTTT.